This T cell receptor beta chain was retrieved from a study of OX40 agonist ivuxolimab in advanced cancers. The data were produced by immunoSEQ multiplex PCR, yet TCRdb's version contains in-frame clones alone and is incomplete. The sample shows approximately 89,000 clones, approximately 91% of them seen only once. This specimen consisted of CD4+ or CD8+ T cells sorted from blood, obtained in a trial of the OX40 agonist ivuxolimab. This sequence originates from an adult with an advanced solid tumor such as melanoma, head and neck, liver or kidney cancer.

This CDR3 reads CAGTKTLKSNTIYF. The CDR3 nucleotides are TGTGCCGGGACTAAGACCCTCAAGTCAAACACCATATATTTT. The J gene is TRBJ1-3, the V gene TRBV6-5, with D perhaps matching TRBD1 (5 bases). The germline CDR1 and CDR2 sequences are MNHEY and SVGAGI. The CDR3 loop spans 14 amino acids. V was pared by 11 bases and J by 6 bases, with 20 bases between.